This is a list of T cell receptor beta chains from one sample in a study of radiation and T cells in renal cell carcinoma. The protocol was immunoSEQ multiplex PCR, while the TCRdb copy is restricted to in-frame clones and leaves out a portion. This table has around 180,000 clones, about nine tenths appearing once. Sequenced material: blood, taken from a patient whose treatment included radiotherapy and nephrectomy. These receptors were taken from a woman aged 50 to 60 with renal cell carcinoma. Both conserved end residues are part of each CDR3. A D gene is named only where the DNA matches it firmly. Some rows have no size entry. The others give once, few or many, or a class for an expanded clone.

TGTGCCAGCGGGGGGGGCACTGAAGCTTTCTTT CASGGGTEAFF - TRBJ1-1 TRBV19 -
TGCGCCAGCAGCCAAGAACTGTTGGGGGGGCGACGAAGGGGCTACACCTTC CASSQELLGGRRRGYTF - TRBJ1-2 TRBV4-1 -
TGTGCCAGCAGTTACGGGGGGACCTATGGCTACACCTTC CASSYGGTYGYTF - TRBJ1-2 TRBV6-5 -
TGTGCCAGCACCCCGGGCAGGGAGGTTTTTGGCTACACCTTC CASTPGREVFGYTF - TRBJ1-2 TRBV6-1 -
TGTGCCAGCAGTTGGGACAGCTCTAACTATGGCTACACCTTT CASSWDSSNYGYTF TRBD1 TRBJ1-2 TRBV6-6 -
TGTGCCAGCAGCCCCGATACTGTCAGTGGCTACACCTTC CASSPDTVSGYTF - TRBJ1-2 TRBV7-8 -
TGTGCCAGCAGTTCTCCGGGACGGAGTGGCTACACCTTC CASSSPGRSGYTF - TRBJ1-2 TRBV9 -
TGTGCCAGCACCTCCAATGACGGTTTCTCCTACAATGAGCAGTTCTTC CASTSNDGFSYNEQFF - TRBJ2-1 TRBV7-2 -
TGTGCCAGCAGATGGACAGAACAAGAGACCCAGTACTTC CASRWTEQETQYF - TRBJ2-5 TRBV2 -
TGTGCCAGCAGTACACAGGGGCCCGCCGCGGGAAACACCATATATTTT CASSTQGPAAGNTIYF TRBD1 TRBJ1-3 TRBV6-6 -
TGTGCCAGCAGCTTAGATCACAGAAACTTATATAGCAATCAGCCCCAGCATTTT CASSLDHRNLYSNQPQHF - TRBJ1-5 TRBV7-8 -
TGTGCCAGCGTGAGGGGGGAGGCGGGCACTGAAGCTTTCTTT CASVRGEAGTEAFF - TRBJ1-1 TRBV7-9 once
TGTGCCAGTAGTCCCCGGGGGAGGCAGCAGCACGAGCAGTACTTC CASSPRGRQQHEQYF - TRBJ2-7 TRBV19 -
TGTGCCAGCAACTTTATGGGGACAGGAGATAATTCACCCCTCCACTTT CASNFMGTGDNSPLHF TRBD1 TRBJ1-6 TRBV27 -
TGTGCCAGCTCGCCGACAGGGGTAATCATGAACACTGAAGCTTTCTTT CASSPTGVIMNTEAFF TRBD1 TRBJ1-1 TRBV18 -
TGCGCCAGCAGCTGGCTTCCAGGGACTAGCGGGCAAGAGACCCAGTACTTC CASSWLPGTSGQETQYF TRBD2 TRBJ2-5 TRBV5-1 once
TGCGCCAGCAGCCCGACTAGCGGGGTTGAACATACGCAGTATTTT CASSPTSGVEHTQYF TRBD2 TRBJ2-3 TRBV5-1 -
TGTGCCAGCAGTGGTCAGGGGGCGAAGAACTATGGCTACACCTTC CASSGQGAKNYGYTF TRBD1 TRBJ1-2 TRBV6-1 once
TGTGCCAGCAAGCGGGACAGCATCGGCGGCTACACCTTC CASKRDSIGGYTF TRBD1 TRBJ1-2 TRBV6-6 -
TGTGCCAGCTCCCAGGAGGGAAGTTTCGGGACTGAAGCTTTCTTT CASSQEGSFGTEAFF - TRBJ1-1 TRBV5-4 once
TGTGCCAGCAGCACAGGGGAGAGCACAGATACGCAGTATTTT CASSTGESTDTQYF TRBD1 TRBJ2-3 TRBV13 -
TGTGCCAGCAGTGTAGACCTAGTTGGGGGGCAGCCCCAGCATTTT CASSVDLVGGQPQHF - TRBJ1-5 TRBV6-1 -